The 15 T cell receptor beta chains in this list originate from one sample, sequenced in a study of blood T cell repertoires in COVID-19. TCRdb's copy holds only in-frame clones and misses some; the assay was immunoSEQ multiplex PCR. Among more than 95,000 clones listed, more than 75% were seen once. The sample consisted of peripheral blood. Receptors originate from a human donor in a cohort sampled during active COVID-19.

V gene TRBV5-1 combines with J gene TRBJ1-1; no clear D. This CDR3 region has 14 residues. V gave up 4 bases and J gave up 2 bases, with 12 bases separating them. CDR1 and CDR2 from the germline V gene are SGHRS and YFSETQ. The CDR3 DNA reads as TGCGCCAGCAGCGACTTAGGATCCAACACTGAAGCTTTCTTT. Amino acids: CASSDLGSNTEAFF.

This clone occurred a few times. V and J are TRBV2 and TRBJ2-1; 9 bases fit TRBD1. From germline, CDR1 is SNHLY and CDR2 FYNNEI. The CDR3 runs 16 residues. J lost 3 bases, V lost 5 bases, and 8 bases had no gene match. The CDR3 nucleotides read TGTGCCAGCAGTCCGTGGACAGGGGAGGGCTACAATGAGCAGTTCTTC. It codes for CASSPWTGEGYNEQFF. The variable domain in full, completed from reference TRBV2 and TRBJ2-1, reads EPEVTQTPSHQVTQMGQEVILRCVPISNHLYFYWYRQILGQKVEFLVSFYNNEISEKSEIFDDQFSVERPDGSNFTLKIRSTKLEDSAMYFCASSPWTGEGYNEQFFGPGTRLTVL.

This chain connects TRBV20-1 to TRBJ2-5, with 8 bases fitting TRBD1. This CDR3 contains 14 residues. J lost 2 bases, V lost 3 bases, and 5 bases had no gene match. Looked up from germline, CDR1 is DFQATT and CDR2 is SNEGSKA (reference sequence). The CDR3 protein is CSASGQGNQETQYF. The CDR3 DNA sequence: TGCAGTGCTAGTGGACAGGGCAATCAAGAGACCCAGTACTTC.

The genes are TRBV12-5 and TRBJ1-1; D gene uncertain. Between the trimmed V and J ends, which lost 0 bases and 0 bases, there was a span of 8 bases. Germline lookup yields CDR1 LGHNT and CDR2 FRNRAP. The CDR3 covers 15 residues. CDR3 region: CASGLVQHMNTEAFF. CDR3 DNA sequence: TGTGCTAGTGGTTTGGTACAACACATGAACACTGAAGCTTTCTTT.

This clone was recorded only once. V gene TRBV19 combines with J gene TRBJ1-3; D is perhaps TRBD1 (6 bases). This CDR3 region has 13 residues. Per germline, CDR1 LNHDA and CDR2 SQIVND (reference sequence). Trimming left V 10 bases short and J 4 bases short, with 14 bases between. CDR3 bases: TGTGCCATCACAGGGTCTCGAGGAAACACCATATATTTT. Amino acid sequence: CAITGSRGNTIYF.

This clone was counted once. This chain joins TRBV25-1 and TRBJ1-3; D not resolved. V lost 3 bases, J lost 0 bases, and 9 bases lay in between. The germline gives CDR1 MGHDK, CDR2 SYGVNS. The CDR3 totals 15 residues. The chain's CDR3 is CASSEDGSSGNTIYF. The CDR3 DNA reads TGTGCCAGCAGTGAGGATGGGAGCTCTGGAAACACCATATATTTT.

The chain couples TRBV29-1 to TRBJ1-1; 9 nucleotides align to TRBD1. Germline trimming cut 7 bases from V and 5 bases from J; bases unmatched to any gene: 8. The CDR3 contains 13 residues. CDR1 and CDR2 from the germline V gene are SQVTM and ANQGSEA. DNA of the CDR3: TGCAGCGGCGGGACAGGGCTCTATACTGAAGCTTTCTTT. Translation: CSGGTGLYTEAFF.

The CDR3 DNA is TGCGCCAGCAGCTCGGCGGGGGACAGCACAGATACGCAGTATTTT. Its translation is CASSSAGDSTDTQYF. The V call is TRBV5-1, the J call TRBJ2-3; 7 nucleotides agree with TRBD2. The V gene end was trimmed by 3 bases and the J gene end by 0 bases; junction bases not matched to a gene: 4. This CDR3 comprises 15 residues. Germline lookup yields CDR1 SGHRS and CDR2 YFSETQ.

The chain uses TRBV5-1 and TRBJ2-3, with 9 bases that match TRBD1. This CDR3 comprises 16 residues. V was clipped by 1 base and J by 3 bases; unmatched bases: 6. From germline, CDR1 is SGHRS and CDR2 YFSETQ. The CDR3 DNA reads as TGCGCCAGCAGCTTGCGGGGGACAGGGATAACAGATACGCAGTATTTT. This encodes CASSLRGTGITDTQYF.

V usage is TRBV5-1 and J usage is TRBJ2-5, with a weak D call TRBD1 (5 bases). The CDR3 runs to 13 residues. V was pared by 4 bases and J by 2 bases, with 9 bases between. Germline V CDR1 and CDR2: SGHRS, YFSETQ. The CDR3 sequence is CASSDSDQETQYF. CDR3 DNA: TGCGCCAGCAGCGACAGCGATCAAGAGACCCAGTACTTC.

The chain combines TRBV28 with TRBJ2-2, with 7 bases aligning to TRBD1. CDR3 size: 16 residues. V lost 6 bases to trimming and J lost 5 bases; unmatched junction nucleotides: 12. Germline values: CDR1 MDHEN, CDR2 SYDVKM. The CDR3 coding sequence is TGTGCCAGCAGACTATCGACAGGGAGAGGGACCGGGGAGCTGTTTTTT. Protein: CASRLSTGRGTGELFF.

The chain employs TRBV5-6 and TRBJ2-2; TRBD2 might be the D (6 bases). The CDR3 covers 16 residues. CDR1 is SGHDT, CDR2 YYEEEE, per germline. V was shortened by 0 bases and J by 5 bases, with 14 bases between the two germline ends. The CDR3 DNA sequence: TGTGCCAGCAGCTTGGGCCTAGCGATCGAGACCGGGGAGCTGTTTTTT. Its translation: CASSLGLAIETGELFF.

The rearrangement joins TRBV2 to TRBJ2-2; 9 bases agree with TRBD2. Trimming took 6 bases from V and 4 from J; bases not matched to a gene: 6. CDR3 size: 15 residues. Germline lookup yields CDR1 SNHLY and CDR2 FYNNEI. DNA for the CDR3: TGTGCCAGCAGCAGCGGGGGGCCATTCACCGGGGAGCTGTTTTTT. Amino acid sequence: CASSSGGPFTGELFF.

Note on this clone: At one end the junction does not follow the germline gene, possibly because of a read error. The rearrangement uses TRBV7-7 and TRBJ2-2; 11 bases are shared with TRBD2. The CDR3 covers 18 residues. CDR1 and CDR2 from the germline V gene are SSHAT and FNYEAQ (reference sequence). Written as DNA, the CDR3 is TGTGCTAGCAGCTTAGGGACTAGCGGCCAAGGGAACACCGGGGAGCTGTTTTTT. Translating it yields CASSLGTSGQGNTGELFF.

For this clone: A much larger clonotype is one base distant, so this may be a read error. The J gene is TRBJ1-5, the V gene TRBV5-6, with D tentatively TRBD1 (6 bases). This CDR3 comprises 14 residues. V lost 3 bases and J lost 3, with 10 bases in between. Germline-derived CDR1 and CDR2 are SGHDT and YYEEEE. As DNA, the CDR3 is TGTGCCAGCAGCTCAGGACAGTCCAATCAGCCCCAGCATTTT. Protein product: CASSSGQSNQPQHF.